The clone carrying this T cell receptor beta chain was detected only a few times. Before the COVID-19 pandemic, during about 2011-2019, CD4+ T cells were taken from unexposed donors. This CDR3 has 11 residues. The ends were cut back, 1 base at V and 9 bases at J, with 7 bases in the middle. Germline V gives CDR1 SGHAT, CDR2 FQNNGV. Profiled with immunoSEQ multiplex PCR; TCRdb holds only in-frame clones, not every one. Of some 69,000 clones in the sample, 94% were seen once. The source of the sample is a study of CD4 T cells in relation to SARS-CoV-2 and coronaviruses. The clonotype originates from a human donor in good health. The sample taken for sequencing was naive CD4+ T cells from PBMCs. The subset denotes: naive CD4+ T cells isolated by negative enrichment. V is TRBV11-2 and J is TRBJ2-7, with D hard to call. CDR3 coding DNA: TGTGCCAGCAGCTTAGCGTCAAGGCAGTACTTC. Protein: CASSLASRQYF. Complete variable domain (other parts from reference TRBV11-2 and TRBJ2-7): EAGVAQSPRYKIIEKRQSVAFWCNPISGHATLYWYQQILGQGPKLLIQFQNNGVVDDSQLPKDRFSAERLKGVDSTLKIQPAKLEDSAVYLCASSLASRQYFGPGTRLTVT.